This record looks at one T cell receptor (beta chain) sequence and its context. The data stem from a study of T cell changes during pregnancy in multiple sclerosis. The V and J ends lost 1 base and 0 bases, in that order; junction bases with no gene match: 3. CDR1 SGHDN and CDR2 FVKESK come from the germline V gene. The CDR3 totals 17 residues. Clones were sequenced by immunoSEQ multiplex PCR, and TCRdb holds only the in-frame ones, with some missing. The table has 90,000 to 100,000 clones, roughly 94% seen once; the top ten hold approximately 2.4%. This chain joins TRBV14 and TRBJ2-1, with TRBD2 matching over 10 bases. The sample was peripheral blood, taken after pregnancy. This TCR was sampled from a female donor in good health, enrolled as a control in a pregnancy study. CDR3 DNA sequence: TGTGCCAGCAGCCAAGGGACTAGCGGTGGCTCCTACAATGAGCAGTTCTTC. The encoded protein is CASSQGTSGGSYNEQFF.